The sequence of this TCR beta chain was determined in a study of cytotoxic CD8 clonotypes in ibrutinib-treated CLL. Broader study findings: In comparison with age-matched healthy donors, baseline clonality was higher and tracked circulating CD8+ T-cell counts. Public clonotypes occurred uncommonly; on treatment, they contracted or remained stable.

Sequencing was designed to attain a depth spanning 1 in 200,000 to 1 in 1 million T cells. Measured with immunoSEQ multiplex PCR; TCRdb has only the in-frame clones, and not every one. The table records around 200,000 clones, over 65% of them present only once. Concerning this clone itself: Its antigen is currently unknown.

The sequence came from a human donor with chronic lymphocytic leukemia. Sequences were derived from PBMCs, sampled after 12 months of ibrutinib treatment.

The CDR3 DNA reads TGTGCCAGCAGTGAAGTATTGGGGGCGCCTGTAGACCTCTACGAGCAGTACTTC. Encoded protein: CASSEVLGAPVDLYEQYF. The chain joins TRBV6-1 to TRBJ2-7, with D maybe TRBD1 (6 bases). From germline, CDR1 is MNHNS and CDR2 SASEGT. The CDR3 has 18 residues. The V gene lost 1 base and the J gene lost 3 bases, with 22 bases spanning the gap.